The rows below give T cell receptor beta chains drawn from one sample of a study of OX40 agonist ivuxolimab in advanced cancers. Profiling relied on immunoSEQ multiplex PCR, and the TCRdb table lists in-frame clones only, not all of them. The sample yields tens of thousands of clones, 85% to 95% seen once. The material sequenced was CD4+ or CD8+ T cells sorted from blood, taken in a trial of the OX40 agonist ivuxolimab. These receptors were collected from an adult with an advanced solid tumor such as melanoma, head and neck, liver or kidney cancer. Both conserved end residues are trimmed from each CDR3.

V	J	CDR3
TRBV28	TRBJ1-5	ASSLERYSNQPQH
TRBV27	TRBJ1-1	ASTSRGNTEAF
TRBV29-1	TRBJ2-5	SVEDGVQETQY
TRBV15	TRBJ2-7	ATSRERVLDEQY
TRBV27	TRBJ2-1	ASSLSGGSSYNEQF
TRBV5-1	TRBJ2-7	ASSSGPLSSYEQY
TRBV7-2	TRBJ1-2	ASSLGQGGGYT
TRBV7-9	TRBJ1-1	ASSPWDRGNTEAF
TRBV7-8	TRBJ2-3	ASSLAPGLADTDTQY
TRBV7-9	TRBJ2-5	ASSLANRVSQETQY
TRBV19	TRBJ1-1	ASTIIGGNTEAF
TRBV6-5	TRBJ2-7	ASSYERKSSYEQY
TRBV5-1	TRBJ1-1	ASSQIGQGGTEAF
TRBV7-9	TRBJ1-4	ASSLGQVTNEKLF
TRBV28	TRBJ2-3	ASSFPGRGPEITDTQY
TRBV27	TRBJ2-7	ASSPRGPTYEQY
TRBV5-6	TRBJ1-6	ASSQDIILGSPLH
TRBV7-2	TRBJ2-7	ASSLGPGAGDEQY
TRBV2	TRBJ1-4	ASSVDSPGTNEKLF
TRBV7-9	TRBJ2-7	ASESLTRDFYEQY
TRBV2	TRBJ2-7	ASSEAGDRGEWIDEQY
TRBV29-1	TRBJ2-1	SVVGASSGIYNEQF
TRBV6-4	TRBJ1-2	ASRPGQGAIYGYT
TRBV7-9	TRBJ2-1	ASSLPGTGNNEQF
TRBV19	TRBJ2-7	ASTSSTRYEQY
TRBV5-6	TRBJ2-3	ASSRTSGGFRDTQY
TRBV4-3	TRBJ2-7	ASSQALAVPSYEQY
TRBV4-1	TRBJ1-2	ASSPPGGRDYGYT
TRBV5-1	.	ASADNYEQY
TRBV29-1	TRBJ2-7	SVEELQTGKSSYEQY
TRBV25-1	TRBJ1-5	ASSEQGNYQPQH
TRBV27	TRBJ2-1	ASKKAGPSSYNEQF
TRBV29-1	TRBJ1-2	SVELYSYGYT
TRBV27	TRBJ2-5	ASSLGTGGETQY
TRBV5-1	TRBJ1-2	ASTLTGGVGYGYT
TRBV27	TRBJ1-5	ASSSGEYSNQPQH
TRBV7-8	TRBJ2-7	ASSSPDGSMEQY
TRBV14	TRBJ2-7	ASSHSGTGIHEQY
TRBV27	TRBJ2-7	ASSFRHEQY
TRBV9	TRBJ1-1	ASSGEEGRSEDWNTEAF
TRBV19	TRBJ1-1	ASSISLSTEAF
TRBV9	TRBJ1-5	ASNDHGDKNQPQH
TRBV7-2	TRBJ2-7	ASSRSGRARGYEQY
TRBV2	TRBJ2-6	ASSDRVSGANVLT
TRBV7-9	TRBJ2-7	ASSLAFQGVHEQY
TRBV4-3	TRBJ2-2	ASSQDGYLAGFNTGELF
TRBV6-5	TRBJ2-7	ASSPTSGSSYEQY
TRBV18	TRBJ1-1	ASSPSAGATEAF
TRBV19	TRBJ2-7	ASSAGTGFIYEQY
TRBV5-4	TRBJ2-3	ASSLGLAGADTQY
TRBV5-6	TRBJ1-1	ASSLRATEAF